One and the same sample provided the 21 T cell receptor beta chains below, sequenced in a study of T cell responses to AZD1222 COVID-19 vaccine. Here immunoSEQ multiplex PCR was the method, and the copy in TCRdb shows in-frame clones only, minus some. In the table there are approximately 130,000 clones, 80% to 90% of which are singletons. The material sequenced was peripheral blood, taken 28 days after the second AZD1222 dose. The receptor source for this set is an adult who received the AZD1222 COVID-19 vaccine.

The chain couples TRBV29-1 to TRBJ2-7; D possibly matches TRBD1 or TRBD2 (5 bases each). V was cut by 3 bases and J by 4 bases, with 7 bases left in between. The CDR3 consists of 11 residues. Germline assignment: CDR1 SQVTM and CDR2 ANQGSEA. The CDR3 sequence: CSVDGGYEQYF. As DNA, the CDR3 is TGCAGCGTTGATGGGGGATACGAGCAGTACTTC.

The table lists this clone with a count of one. This rearrangement joins TRBV5-3 to TRBJ1-1; D is possibly TRBD1 (5 bases). TRBV5-3 is treated as an ORF (open reading frame) with a function not yet certain. Trimming shortened V by 0 bases and J by 4 bases, and 10 bases separated the two germline ends. CDR3 length: 14 amino acids. The CDR3 sequence: CARSLVPGSTEAFF. The CDR3 bases are TGTGCCAGAAGCTTGGTTCCAGGGAGCACTGAAGCTTTCTTT.

The CDR3 spells CASSAGVYTEAFF. CDR3 sequence (DNA): TGCGCCAGCAGTGCTGGGGTATACACTGAAGCTTTCTTT. The chain couples TRBV10-1 to TRBJ1-1; D gene uncertain. The germline V and J ends were trimmed by 4 bases and 3 bases, with 9 bases remaining between them. Germline CDR1 WNHNN, CDR2 SYGVQD (reference sequence). This CDR3 spans 13 amino acids.

This clone was seen a few times. CDR3: CASSTISSYNSPLHF. The CDR3 nucleotides read TGTGCCAGCAGTACGATAAGCTCCTATAATTCACCCCTCCACTTT. The gene calls are TRBV5-5 and TRBJ1-6; D is uncertain. The CDR3 is made up of 15 amino acids. Trimming shortened V by 5 bases and J by 0 bases, and 9 bases separated the two germline ends. Per the germline V gene, CDR1 is SGHKS and CDR2 is YYEKEE (reference sequence).

The chain links TRBV11-2 to TRBJ1-4, with D possibly being TRBD1 (6 bases). The CDR3 consists of 16 residues. Germline V CDR1 and CDR2: SGHAT, FQNNGV. V lost 0 bases to trimming and J lost 4 bases, with 12 bases between them. The DNA of the CDR3 is TGTGCCAGCAGCTTAGAAGGGACAAAGATTAATGAAAAACTGTTTTTT. The encoded protein is CASSLEGTKINEKLFF.

J is TRBJ1-6 and V is TRBV5-1, with TRBD1 matching over 7 bases. This CDR3 has 17 residues. Germline V gene lookup returns CDR1 SGHRS and CDR2 YFSETQ. The V and J ends lost 4 bases and 7 bases, in that order; junction bases with no gene match: 14. The CDR3 spells CASSLQGTQWGNSPLHF. CDR3 in DNA: TGCGCCAGCAGCCTACAGGGGACCCAATGGGGGAATTCACCCCTCCACTTT.

The chain combines TRBV7-2 with TRBJ2-7, with TRBD1 as a possible D gene (5 bases). This CDR3 is built from 12 residues. Germline V gene data show CDR1 as SGHTA and CDR2 as FQGNSA. V was pared by 5 bases and J by 6 bases, with 11 bases between. CDR3 sequence reads: CASSPSRGEQYF. CDR3 in DNA: TGTGCCAGCAGCCCGTCTAGGGGCGAGCAGTACTTC.

This clone was seen only a few times. The genes are TRBV12-3 or TRBV12-4 and TRBJ2-7; D possibly corresponds to TRBD1 (6 bases). Trimming left V 6 bases short and J 0 bases short, with 9 bases between. CDR3 length: 13 residues. CDR3 nucleotides: TGTGCCAGCAGGGTGGACAGCTCCTACGAGCAGTACTTC. It is translated as CASRVDSSYEQYF.

The genes are TRBV6-5 and TRBJ1-6, with TRBD1 matching 10 bases. V shed 2 bases and J 6 bases; nucleotides not matched to a gene: 4. In germline, CDR1 is MNHEY, CDR2 SVGAGI. This CDR3 contains 16 residues. The CDR3 loop reads CASSYRGTGVNSPLHF. CDR3 nucleotide sequence: TGTGCCAGCAGTTACCGCGGGACAGGGGTTAATTCACCCCTCCACTTT.

This clone was observed a few times. This chain uses TRBV11-2 with TRBJ2-7; possible D gene TRBD1, 6 bases. Trimming shortened V by 1 base and J by 2 bases, and 9 bases separated the two germline ends. Germline loops: CDR1 SGHAT, CDR2 FQNNGV. The CDR3 has 14 amino acids. CDR3 coding DNA: TGTGCCAGCAGCTTAGTGGACAGACCCTACGAGCAGTACTTC. Amino acid sequence: CASSLVDRPYEQYF.

This sequence joins TRBV12-2 and TRBJ2-1; the D call of TRBD2 is as the table states it, not checked on the DNA. TRBV12-2 is reported as a pseudogene. This CDR3 has 11 amino acids. This chain's CDR3 is CASRCGGEQFF. The CDR3 nucleotides read TGTGCAAGTCGCTGCGGTGGTGAGCAGTTCTTC.

The chain has TRBV30 and TRBJ1-1; D possibly corresponds to TRBD1 (6 bases). The CDR3 extends over 13 amino acids. V lost 7 bases and J lost 5, with 17 bases in between. Germline V gene lookup returns CDR1 GTSNPN and CDR2 SVGIG (reference sequence). CDR3 loop: CASPGEAGTEAFF. The CDR3 DNA sequence: TGTGCCTCTCCAGGGGAGGCAGGGACTGAAGCTTTCTTT.

The gene calls are TRBV27 and TRBJ1-2; weak D call: TRBD1 (6 bases). CDR1 MNHEY and CDR2 SMNVEV come from the germline V gene (reference sequence). With 3 bases removed from V and 8 bases from J, the gap between germline ends came to 10 bases. CDR3 length equals 12 residues. CDR3 protein: CASSFGGGGYTF. CDR3 nucleotide sequence: TGTGCCAGCAGTTTTGGTGGGGGCGGCTACACCTTC.

The chain carries TRBV11-2 and TRBJ2-5, with TRBD2 matching over 8 bases. The CDR3 is 14 amino acids. Trimming cost V 4 bases and J 5 bases; bases outside gene matches: 6. The germline gives CDR1 SGHAT, CDR2 FQNNGV. The CDR3 DNA follows: TGTGCCAGCAGCTACCCCGGGACTAGTGAGACCCAGTACTTC. The encoded protein is CASSYPGTSETQYF. Supplemented by reference TRBV11-2 and TRBJ2-5, the full variable domain reads EAGVAQSPRYKIIEKRQSVAFWCNPISGHATLYWYQQILGQGPKLLIQFQNNGVVDDSQLPKDRFSAERLKGVDSTLKIQPAKLEDSAVYLCASSYPGTSETQYFGPGTRLLVL.

The V call is TRBV29-1, the J call TRBJ2-7; 10 positions agree with TRBD1. This CDR3 contains 12 residues. V lost 7 bases to trimming and J lost 7 bases; unmatched junction nucleotides: 7. Germline V lookup: CDR1 SQVTM, CDR2 ANQGSEA. CDR3 loop: CSGTGGEGEQYF. The CDR3 nucleotides are TGCAGCGGGACAGGGGGAGAAGGGGAGCAGTACTTC.

The J gene is TRBJ2-7, the V gene TRBV7-6; D remains ambiguous. The CDR3 extends over 16 amino acids. The V gene's germline CDR1 is SGHVS and CDR2 FNYEAQ. The germline V and J ends were trimmed by 3 bases and 0 bases, with 15 bases remaining between them. Written as DNA, the CDR3 is TGTGCCAGCAGCTTTGGTGGTTCCGGATTCTCCTACGAGCAGTACTTC. It specifies CASSFGGSGFSYEQYF.

The rearrangement links TRBV6-1 to TRBJ1-5; D is ambiguous. Trimming removed 1 base at V and 0 bases at J, with 13 bases between. Looked up from germline, CDR1 is MNHNS and CDR2 is SASEGT. The CDR3 extends over 17 amino acids. CDR3 DNA: TGTGCCAGCAGTGAAGGAGAATGGGGAGATAGCAATCAGCCCCAGCATTTT. Translation gives CASSEGEWGDSNQPQHF.

V usage is TRBV5-1 and J usage is TRBJ1-4; D is unresolved. Germline assignment: CDR1 SGHRS and CDR2 YFSETQ. Trimming removed 0 bases at V and 0 bases at J, with 9 bases between. The CDR3 is made up of 16 amino acids. The CDR3 DNA follows: TGCGCCAGCAGCTTGGTAATTTCCTCAACTAATGAAAAACTGTTTTTT. It encodes CASSLVISSTNEKLFF.

In regard to this clone: The same CDR3 arises from other DNA sequences in this sample as well. The V gene is TRBV5-4, the J gene TRBJ2-5; 7 bases line up with TRBD1. V shed 5 bases, J shed 1 base, and the junction held 2 bases outside the gene matches. CDR3 size: 13 residues. In germline, CDR1 is SGHNT, CDR2 YYREEE (reference sequence). In DNA form, the CDR3 reads TGTGCCAGCAGTCGGGACAGCCAAGAGACCCAGTACTTC. Encoded protein: CASSRDSQETQYF. The variable domain in full, completed from reference TRBV5-4 and TRBJ2-5, reads ETGVTQSPTHLIKTRGQQVTLRCSSQSGHNTVSWYQQALGQGPQFIFQYYREEENGRGNFPPRFSGLQFPNYSSELNVNALELDDSALYLCASSRDSQETQYFGPGTRLLVL.

J is TRBJ1-2 and V is TRBV6-6; D is unclear. V lost 6 bases, J lost 5 bases, and 16 bases lay in between. This CDR3 region has 14 residues. Germline CDR1 and CDR2: MNHNY and SVGAGI (reference sequence). The DNA of the CDR3 is TGTGCCAGCAGGCCCGGAGAGGGCAGATATGGCTACACCTTC. Its translation is CASRPGEGRYGYTF.

This clone was found once. The genes are TRBV6-1 and TRBJ1-2, with 7 bases fitting TRBD1. This CDR3 comprises 14 residues. J gave up 6 bases and V 2 bases, and 6 bases lay outside the gene matches. Looked up from germline, CDR1 is MNHNS and CDR2 is SASEGT. As DNA, the CDR3 is TGTGCCAGCAGTGAAACCGGGACAGTTGATGGCTACACCTTC. Amino acids: CASSETGTVDGYTF.